The subject of this entry is one T cell receptor beta chain. Its antigen is unidentified. This CDR3 has 15 residues. Trimming at V came to 0 bases and at J to 3 bases, leaving 6 bases not matched to a gene. Germline CDR1 SQVTM, CDR2 ANQGSEA. These data come from a study of shared clonotypes between healthy human individuals. Findings of the study overall: Generation of non-shared clonotypes was less probable than generation of clonotypes shared by all four donors. Rarefaction gave evidence that sorted-subset sequencing remained incomplete despite large depth. Approximately 4.5% was the fraction of naive CD4 clonotypes found shared across a few donors.

Naive CD8 cells lacked CD45RO, underwent positive selection for CCR7 and left out terminally differentiated effector memory CD45RA+ cells. The study enrolled healthy HIV-negative adults without recent acute infections or vaccinations as donors. TCRdb's copy holds only in-frame clones and misses some; the assay was immunoSEQ multiplex PCR. This table has around 560,000 clones, approximately 95% appearing once. This clonotype was sampled from a woman aged 25 to 45 in good health. Sequencing was carried out using naive CD8+ T cells sorted from blood. The V and J genes are TRBV29-1 and TRBJ2-7, with TRBD1 matching over 9 bases. The CDR3 nucleotides are TGCAGCGTTGAAGAGGGACAGGGCGAGGGCTACGAGCAGTACTTC. Residues: CSVEEGQGEGYEQYF.